This TCR beta chain stems from a study of shared clonotypes between healthy human individuals (dated by TCRdb to 2018 to 2020). Some background on the complete study: A few men and a couple of women, aged 18 to 49 years, made up the cohort. Each donor's leukapheresis produced roughly between roughly 0.85 and 10 billion PBMCs. The study deeply sequenced blood TCR repertoires of several healthy adults to estimate repertoire size and the extent of clonotype sharing between individuals. To increase sequencing depth and limit assay-specific biases, different laboratories used diverse techniques to prepare libraries and sequence TCR repertoires. For each donor, CD4 naive and CD4 memory were each run on three plates, CD8 naive on two plates, and CD8 memory on one plate. The paper as a whole reports these results and caveats: Only blood was sampled, and tissue TCR repertoires likely differ from those in blood. Higher generation probabilities were observed for clonotypes shared by all four sorted-subset donors than for non-shared clonotypes. Even with the large sequencing depth, rarefaction of the sorted-subset datasets indicated that sequencing was incomplete. Larger estimated clonotype richness was generally found for naive subsets than for memory subsets. Pairwise subsampling led to the expectation that sequencing depth would affect the degree of clonotype sharing among donors. Because the study included only a small number of donors, the genetic and exposure-history diversity represented was limited. Roughly 5% of naive CD4, 3.5% of naive CD8, about 2.1% of memory CD4, and less than 0.45% of memory CD8 clonotypes were shared across a few donors.

CD8 naive samples consisted of CD45RO-negative cells that were positively selected for CCR7, yielding a CD45RA+CCR7+ population without TemRA cells. The donors were healthy, HIV-negative adults who had no recently reported acute infections or vaccinations. Only Caucasian adults living in Nashville, Tennessee, USA were represented among the donors. After blood collection by leukapheresis, PBMCs were isolated using Ficoll-Histopaque density gradient centrifugation and then cryopreserved in the vapor phase of liquid nitrogen. Analytical flow cytometry was used to check the purity and quantity of every magnetically sorted T cell population. Genomic DNA was isolated from every sorted fraction and measured by UV absorbance on a Nanodrop 2000c. Using the deep immunoSEQ assay, TCR CDR3 regions were amplified from genomic DNA by multiplex PCR. Extracted genomic DNA from each cell subset was distributed evenly across all wells of several immunoSEQ 96-well plates, and each plate was treated as a replicate. For sorted subsets, around 200 ng genomic DNA, equal to about 30,000 T cell genomes, was loaded into each replicate PCR. Purified libraries were quantified with a Qubit 3.0 fluorometer, sized on a Bioanalyzer 2100, and re-quantified with the KAPA Library Quantification kit. A separate single-read 150-cycle Illumina NextSeq 550 flow cell was used to sequence each immunoSEQ 96-well plate. On the authors' methods: Because the immunoSEQ output held only junctional sequences and lacked quality scores, the filtering could not match the filtering applied to full-length reads. Sequences were annotated with PyIR, a Python wrapper for IgBLAST v1.9, and V/J genes and CDR3 were assigned using IMGT germline references. Any read was removed if the V/J assignment was weak (E-value above 1e-6), the CDR3 was missing, or the read contained stop codons, out-of-frame junctions, or ambiguous translated residues. V3J clonotypes were defined as sequences sharing the same inferred V gene, J gene, and CDR3 amino acid sequence. To compute the percentage overlap between repertoires, the number of shared unique clonotypes was divided by the size of the smaller repertoire. RTK rarefaction, the Chao1 estimator, and Recon v2.1 estimates of unobserved clonotypes were used to assess repertoire richness. For all TCRbeta clonotypes obtained by the gDNA method from a few donors, generation probabilities were computed with OLGA. In its TCRdb copy, this immuneACCESS table keeps in-frame sequences only and misses some clones. Where compared with another copy, unresolved V genes explain less than half of these, and the others have no known cause. The DNA gave D and trimming, while V, J and clone size come from that table. This sample gives some 2 million clones in total; approximately 94% of them show up just once. Clones ranked in the top ten supply 1.1% of the sample.

Remarks on this clone: Its cognate antigen has yet to be identified. No qualities accompany the bases; no much larger clone lies one base away.

The specimen was naive CD8+ T cells sorted from blood. The intended sense of this specimen's cell subset or site label: CD45RA+CCR7+. This TCR came from a man between 18 and 35 years old in good health.

CDR3 sequence: CASSPGSSGFEQYF. The nucleotide sequence reads as follows: TGTGCCAGCAGCCCAGGATCCAGCGGGTTCGAGCAGTACTTC. The chain joins TRBV9 to TRBJ2-7; TRBD2 could be the D gene, as 6 bases match. The germline V gene sets CDR1 to SGDLS and CDR2 to YYNGEE. V lost 4 bases and J lost 6 bases; the stretch between them is 17 bases long. The CDR3 covers 14 residues, taking in both the cysteine and the phenylalanine. This entry keeps only the CDR3 DNA: 42 bases, framed from base 1.